The rows below give T cell receptor beta chains drawn from one sample of a study of identical twins. One entry per CDR3 protein results from TCRdb running MiXCR on the 5' RACE reads. The repertoire consists of more than 1.5 million distinct CDR3 sequences, with under 35% occurring once and the leading ten covering about 0.27%. The sample consisted of cord blood. Receptor source: a newborn girl in good health. CDR3s include the opening cysteine and the closing phenylalanine or tryptophan. Each record gives: CDR3 length, V gene, J gene, clone size, D gene, CDR3 DNA, CDR3 protein. D genes are given only for firm matches. Clone sizes are given selectively: once, few, many, or a class where the clone is expanded.

16	TRBV21-1	TRBJ2-7	-	-	TGTGCCAGCAGCCACGCCAAAGGACAGGGACCCTACGAGCAGTACTTC	CASSHAKGQGPYEQYF
14	TRBV2	TRBJ2-7	-	TRBD2	TGTGCCAGCTGGGGGACTAGCGGGGTGTACGAGCAGTACTTC	CASWGTSGVYEQYF
18	TRBV5-1	TRBJ2-1	few	TRBD2	TGCGCCAGCAGCTCGCGGGGGACAAGGACTAGCGTCTACAATGAGCAGTTCTTC	CASSSRGTRTSVYNEQFF
15	TRBV3-1	TRBJ2-3	many	TRBD2	TGTGCCAGCAGCGCCGGACTAGCGAGGACAGATACGCAGTATTTT	CASSAGLARTDTQYF
14	TRBV7-9	TRBJ1-1	few	TRBD1	TGTGCCAGCAGCACGGGGGACAGGGTCACTGAAGCTTTCTTT	CASSTGDRVTEAFF
17	TRBV14	TRBJ2-1	few	TRBD1	TGTGCCAGCAGCCAAGACATTGGGGACAGATCCTACAATGAGCAGTTCTTC	CASSQDIGDRSYNEQFF
15	TRBV5-1	TRBJ2-7	many	-	TGCGCCAGCAGCTCTGGTTTTAGACCGGACTACGAGCAGTACTTC	CASSSGFRPDYEQYF
14	TRBV20-1	TRBJ1-5	-	-	TGCAGTGCTAGAGAAAGGGTAGGGAATCAGCCCCAGCATTTT	CSARERVGNQPQHF
15	TRBV4-1	TRBJ1-2	few	-	TGCGCCAGCAGCCAATCGGACCCCTCGAACTATGGCTACACCTTC	CASSQSDPSNYGYTF
14	TRBV20-1	TRBJ1-5	few	TRBD1	TGCAGTGCTAGTCGGGGAGGGGGCGGACAGCCCCAGCATTTT	CSASRGGGGQPQHF